This TCR beta chain is drawn from a study of blood T cell repertoires in COVID-19. The sample holds one count of this clone. Clones were read by immunoSEQ multiplex PCR, and TCRdb kept only the in-frame ones, dropping some. The sample yields about 14,000 clones, roughly 72% seen once. V was clipped by 5 bases and J by 0 bases, with 8 bases between them. The CDR3 is made up of 14 amino acids. Germline V gives CDR1 MNHEY, CDR2 SVGAGI. The receptor's source is a man between 65 and 79 years old with acute or convalescent COVID-19. The source material was peripheral blood. The gene calls are TRBV6-5 and TRBJ1-3, with D possibly matching TRBD1 (5 bases). The DNA for the CDR3 is TGTGCCAGCAGTCAGGGTTACTCTGGAAACACCATATATTTT. It codes for CASSQGYSGNTIYF.